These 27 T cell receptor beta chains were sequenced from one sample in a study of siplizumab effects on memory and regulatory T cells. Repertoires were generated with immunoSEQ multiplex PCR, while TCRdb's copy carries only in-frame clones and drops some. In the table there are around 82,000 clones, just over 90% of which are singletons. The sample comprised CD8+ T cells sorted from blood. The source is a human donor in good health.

CDR3: CASRQDRSTYNEQFF. As DNA, the CDR3 is TGTGCCAGTCGACAGGACAGGTCGACCTACAATGAGCAGTTCTTC. This chain joins TRBV19 and TRBJ2-1; 7 bases map to TRBD1. With V trimmed by 8 bases and J by 2 bases, 9 bases remained unmatched. Germline V gene lookup returns CDR1 LNHDA and CDR2 SQIVND (reference sequence). The CDR3 extends over 15 amino acids.

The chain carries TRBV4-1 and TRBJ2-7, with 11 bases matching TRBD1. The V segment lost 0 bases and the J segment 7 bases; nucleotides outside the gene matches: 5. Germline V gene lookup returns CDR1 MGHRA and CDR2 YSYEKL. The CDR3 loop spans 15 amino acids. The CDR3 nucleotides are TGCGCCAGCAGCCAAGAGCCGGGACAGGGGGGGGAGCAGTACTTC. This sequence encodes CASSQEPGQGGEQYF.

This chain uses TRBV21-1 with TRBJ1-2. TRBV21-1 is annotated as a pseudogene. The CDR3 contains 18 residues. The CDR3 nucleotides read TGTGCCAGCAGCAAAGAGTCCCTTCCACCGGGAGGGACTTATGGCTACACCTTC. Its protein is CASSKESLPPGGTYGYTF.

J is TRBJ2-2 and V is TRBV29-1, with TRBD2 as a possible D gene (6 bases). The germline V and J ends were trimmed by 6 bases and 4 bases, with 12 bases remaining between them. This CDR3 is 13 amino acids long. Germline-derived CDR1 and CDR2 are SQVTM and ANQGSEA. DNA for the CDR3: TGCAGCGTCCGGGGGAGCGGCACCGGGGAGCTGTTTTTT. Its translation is CSVRGSGTGELFF.

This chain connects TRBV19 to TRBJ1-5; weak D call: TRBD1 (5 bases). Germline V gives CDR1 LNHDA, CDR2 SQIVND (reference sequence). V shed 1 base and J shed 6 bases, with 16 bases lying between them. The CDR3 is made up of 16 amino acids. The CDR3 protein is CASSIAGGSFSQPQHF. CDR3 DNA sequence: TGTGCCAGTAGTATAGCCGGGGGATCTTTTAGTCAGCCCCAGCATTTT.

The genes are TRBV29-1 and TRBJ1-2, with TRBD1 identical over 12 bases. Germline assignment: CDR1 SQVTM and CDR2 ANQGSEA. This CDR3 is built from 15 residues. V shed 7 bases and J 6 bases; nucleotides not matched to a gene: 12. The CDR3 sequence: CSAPGTGGAIDGYTF. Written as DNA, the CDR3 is TGCAGCGCCCCCGGGACAGGGGGCGCCATAGATGGCTACACCTTC. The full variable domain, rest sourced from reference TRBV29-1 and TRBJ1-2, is SAVISQKPSRDICQRGTSLTIQCQVDSQVTMMFWYRQQPGQSLTLIATANQGSEATYESGFVIDKFPISRPNLTFSTLTVSNMSPEDSSIYLCSAPGTGGAIDGYTFGSGTRLTVV.

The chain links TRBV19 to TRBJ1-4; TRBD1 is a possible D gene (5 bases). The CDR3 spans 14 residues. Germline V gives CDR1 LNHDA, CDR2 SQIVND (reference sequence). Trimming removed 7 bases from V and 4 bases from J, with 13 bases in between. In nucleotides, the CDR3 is TGTGCCAGTACCTCCCGGGGCCGTAATGAAAAACTGTTTTTT. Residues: CASTSRGRNEKLFF.

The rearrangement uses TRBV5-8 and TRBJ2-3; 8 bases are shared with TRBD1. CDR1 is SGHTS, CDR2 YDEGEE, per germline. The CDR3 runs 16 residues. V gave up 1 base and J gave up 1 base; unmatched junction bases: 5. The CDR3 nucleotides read TGTGCCAGCAGCTTGATGGTGACAGGGGGCACAGATACGCAGTATTTT. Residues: CASSLMVTGGTDTQYF.

The CDR3, as DNA: TGTGCCAGCAGCGCCTCCTACGAGCAGTACTTC. As protein: CASSASYEQYF. V usage is TRBV5-5 and J usage is TRBJ2-7; no firm D call. CDR3 length: 11 residues. Trimming stripped 4 bases from V and 0 bases from J, with 2 bases between. The germline CDR1 and CDR2 sequences are SGHKS and YYEKEE (reference sequence).

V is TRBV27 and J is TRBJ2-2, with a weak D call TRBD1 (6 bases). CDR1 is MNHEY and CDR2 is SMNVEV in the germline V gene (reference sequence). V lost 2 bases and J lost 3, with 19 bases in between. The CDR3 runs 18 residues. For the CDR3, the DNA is TGTGCCAGCAGTTTAGTGGGGGCCTCACTTTTGGACACCGGGGAGCTGTTTTTT. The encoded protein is CASSLVGASLLDTGELFF.

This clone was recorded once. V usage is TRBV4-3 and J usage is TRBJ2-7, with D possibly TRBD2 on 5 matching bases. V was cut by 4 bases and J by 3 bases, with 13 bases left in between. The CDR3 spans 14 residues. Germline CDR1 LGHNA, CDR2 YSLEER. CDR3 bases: TGCGCCAGCAGCCCAACGGGGTCTGGCTACGAGCAGTACTTC. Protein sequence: CASSPTGSGYEQYF.

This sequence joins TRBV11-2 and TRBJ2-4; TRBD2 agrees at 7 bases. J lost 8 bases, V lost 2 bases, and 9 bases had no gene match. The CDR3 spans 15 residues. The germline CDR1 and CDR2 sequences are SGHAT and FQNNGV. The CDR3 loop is CASSLPGGEWHIQYF. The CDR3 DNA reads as TGTGCCAGCAGCTTACCGGGGGGAGAGTGGCACATTCAGTACTTC.

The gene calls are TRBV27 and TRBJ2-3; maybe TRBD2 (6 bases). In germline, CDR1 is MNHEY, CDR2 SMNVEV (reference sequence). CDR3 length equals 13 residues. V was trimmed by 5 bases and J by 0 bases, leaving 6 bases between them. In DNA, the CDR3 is TGTGCCAGCAGTCGGGAGAGCACAGATACGCAGTATTTT. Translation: CASSRESTDTQYF.

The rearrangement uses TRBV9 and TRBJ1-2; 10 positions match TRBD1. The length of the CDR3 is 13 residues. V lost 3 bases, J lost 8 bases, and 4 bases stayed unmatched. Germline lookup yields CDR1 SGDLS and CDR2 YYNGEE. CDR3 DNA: TGTGCCAGCAGCGCAGGGACAGGGGAAGGCTACACCTTC. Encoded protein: CASSAGTGEGYTF.

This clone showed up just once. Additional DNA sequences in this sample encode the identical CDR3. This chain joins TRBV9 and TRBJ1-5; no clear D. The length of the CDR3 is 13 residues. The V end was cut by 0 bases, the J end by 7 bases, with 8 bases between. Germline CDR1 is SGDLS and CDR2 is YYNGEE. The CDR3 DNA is TGTGCCAGCAGCGTAGCAGGCGGGCAGCCCCAGCATTTT. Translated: CASSVAGGQPQHF.

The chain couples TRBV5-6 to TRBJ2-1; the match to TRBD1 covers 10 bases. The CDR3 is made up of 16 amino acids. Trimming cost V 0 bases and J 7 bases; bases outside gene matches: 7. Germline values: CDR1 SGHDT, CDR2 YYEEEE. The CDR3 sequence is CASSLAGTGAGNEQFF. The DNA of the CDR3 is TGTGCCAGCAGCTTGGCCGGGACAGGGGCGGGGAATGAGCAGTTCTTC.

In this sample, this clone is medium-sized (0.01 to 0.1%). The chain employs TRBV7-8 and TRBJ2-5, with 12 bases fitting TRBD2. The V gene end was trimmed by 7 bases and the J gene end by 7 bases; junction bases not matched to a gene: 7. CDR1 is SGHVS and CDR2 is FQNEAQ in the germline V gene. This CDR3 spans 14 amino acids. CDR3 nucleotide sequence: TGTGCCAGCATTCCTAGCGGGGGGGTGAGGACCCAGTACTTC. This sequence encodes CASIPSGGVRTQYF.

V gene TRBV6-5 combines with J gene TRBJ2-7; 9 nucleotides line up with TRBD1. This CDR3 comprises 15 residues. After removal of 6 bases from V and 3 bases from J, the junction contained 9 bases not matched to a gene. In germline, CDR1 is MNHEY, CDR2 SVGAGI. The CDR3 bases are TGTGCCAGCAGCACCGGGACAGGGTCTGGCTACGAGCAGTACTTC. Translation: CASSTGTGSGYEQYF.

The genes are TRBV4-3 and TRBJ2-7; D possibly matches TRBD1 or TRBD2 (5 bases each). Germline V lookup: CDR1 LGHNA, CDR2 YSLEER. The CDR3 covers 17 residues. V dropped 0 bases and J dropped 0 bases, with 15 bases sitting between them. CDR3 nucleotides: TGCGCCAGCAGCCAAGAAACCAGAGACGGGGCCTCCTACGAGCAGTACTTC. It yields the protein CASSQETRDGASYEQYF.

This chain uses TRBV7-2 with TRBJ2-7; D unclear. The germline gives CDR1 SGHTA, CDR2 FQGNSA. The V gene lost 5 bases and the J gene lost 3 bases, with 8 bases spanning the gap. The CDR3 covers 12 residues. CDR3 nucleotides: TGTGCCAGCAGCGCAGACCTCTACGAGCAGTACTTC. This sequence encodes CASSADLYEQYF.

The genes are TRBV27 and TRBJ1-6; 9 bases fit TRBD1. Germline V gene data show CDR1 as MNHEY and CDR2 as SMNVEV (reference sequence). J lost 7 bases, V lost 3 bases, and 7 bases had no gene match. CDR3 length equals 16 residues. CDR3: CASSLMGQGGNSPLHF. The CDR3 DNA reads TGTGCCAGCAGTTTGATGGGACAGGGTGGGAATTCACCCCTCCACTTT.

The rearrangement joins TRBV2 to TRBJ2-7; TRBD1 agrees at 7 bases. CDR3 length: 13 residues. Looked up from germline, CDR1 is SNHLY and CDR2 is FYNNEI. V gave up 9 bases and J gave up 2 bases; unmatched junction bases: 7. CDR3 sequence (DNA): TGTGCCAGGAGGGACAGCCGGACCTACGAGCAGTACTTC. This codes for CARRDSRTYEQYF.

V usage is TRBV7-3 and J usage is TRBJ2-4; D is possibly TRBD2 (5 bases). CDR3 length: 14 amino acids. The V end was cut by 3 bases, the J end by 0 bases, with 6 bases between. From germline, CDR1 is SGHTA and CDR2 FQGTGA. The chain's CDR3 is CASSFAGAKNIQYF. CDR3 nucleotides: TGTGCCAGCAGCTTTGCGGGAGCCAAAAACATTCAGTACTTC.

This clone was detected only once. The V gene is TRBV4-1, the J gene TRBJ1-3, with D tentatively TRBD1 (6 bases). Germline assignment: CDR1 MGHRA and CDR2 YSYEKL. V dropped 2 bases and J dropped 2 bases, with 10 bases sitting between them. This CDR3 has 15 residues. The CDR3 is CASSQTGTAGNTIYF. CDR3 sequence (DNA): TGCGCCAGCAGCCAAACAGGGACCGCTGGAAACACCATATATTTT.

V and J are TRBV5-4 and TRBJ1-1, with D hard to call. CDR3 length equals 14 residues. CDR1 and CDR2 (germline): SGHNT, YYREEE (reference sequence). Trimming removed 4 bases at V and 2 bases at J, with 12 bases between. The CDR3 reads CASSAPEGNTEAFF. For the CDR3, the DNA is TGTGCCAGCAGCGCACCCGAGGGAAACACTGAAGCTTTCTTT.

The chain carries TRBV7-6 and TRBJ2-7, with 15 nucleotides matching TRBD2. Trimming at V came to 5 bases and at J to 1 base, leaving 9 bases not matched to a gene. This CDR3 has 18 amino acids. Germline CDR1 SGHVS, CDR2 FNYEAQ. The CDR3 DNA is TGTGCCAGCAGCGCAGGACTAGCGGGGGGGCCTCTTTCCTACGAGCAGTACTTC. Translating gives CASSAGLAGGPLSYEQYF.

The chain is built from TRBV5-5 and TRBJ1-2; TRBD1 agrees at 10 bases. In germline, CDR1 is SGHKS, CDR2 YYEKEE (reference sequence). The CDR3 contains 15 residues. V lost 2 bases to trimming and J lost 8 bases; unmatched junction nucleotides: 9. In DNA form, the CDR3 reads TGTGCCAGCAGCTTTGGGACAGGGGACGCCCAGGGCTACACCTTC. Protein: CASSFGTGDAQGYTF.